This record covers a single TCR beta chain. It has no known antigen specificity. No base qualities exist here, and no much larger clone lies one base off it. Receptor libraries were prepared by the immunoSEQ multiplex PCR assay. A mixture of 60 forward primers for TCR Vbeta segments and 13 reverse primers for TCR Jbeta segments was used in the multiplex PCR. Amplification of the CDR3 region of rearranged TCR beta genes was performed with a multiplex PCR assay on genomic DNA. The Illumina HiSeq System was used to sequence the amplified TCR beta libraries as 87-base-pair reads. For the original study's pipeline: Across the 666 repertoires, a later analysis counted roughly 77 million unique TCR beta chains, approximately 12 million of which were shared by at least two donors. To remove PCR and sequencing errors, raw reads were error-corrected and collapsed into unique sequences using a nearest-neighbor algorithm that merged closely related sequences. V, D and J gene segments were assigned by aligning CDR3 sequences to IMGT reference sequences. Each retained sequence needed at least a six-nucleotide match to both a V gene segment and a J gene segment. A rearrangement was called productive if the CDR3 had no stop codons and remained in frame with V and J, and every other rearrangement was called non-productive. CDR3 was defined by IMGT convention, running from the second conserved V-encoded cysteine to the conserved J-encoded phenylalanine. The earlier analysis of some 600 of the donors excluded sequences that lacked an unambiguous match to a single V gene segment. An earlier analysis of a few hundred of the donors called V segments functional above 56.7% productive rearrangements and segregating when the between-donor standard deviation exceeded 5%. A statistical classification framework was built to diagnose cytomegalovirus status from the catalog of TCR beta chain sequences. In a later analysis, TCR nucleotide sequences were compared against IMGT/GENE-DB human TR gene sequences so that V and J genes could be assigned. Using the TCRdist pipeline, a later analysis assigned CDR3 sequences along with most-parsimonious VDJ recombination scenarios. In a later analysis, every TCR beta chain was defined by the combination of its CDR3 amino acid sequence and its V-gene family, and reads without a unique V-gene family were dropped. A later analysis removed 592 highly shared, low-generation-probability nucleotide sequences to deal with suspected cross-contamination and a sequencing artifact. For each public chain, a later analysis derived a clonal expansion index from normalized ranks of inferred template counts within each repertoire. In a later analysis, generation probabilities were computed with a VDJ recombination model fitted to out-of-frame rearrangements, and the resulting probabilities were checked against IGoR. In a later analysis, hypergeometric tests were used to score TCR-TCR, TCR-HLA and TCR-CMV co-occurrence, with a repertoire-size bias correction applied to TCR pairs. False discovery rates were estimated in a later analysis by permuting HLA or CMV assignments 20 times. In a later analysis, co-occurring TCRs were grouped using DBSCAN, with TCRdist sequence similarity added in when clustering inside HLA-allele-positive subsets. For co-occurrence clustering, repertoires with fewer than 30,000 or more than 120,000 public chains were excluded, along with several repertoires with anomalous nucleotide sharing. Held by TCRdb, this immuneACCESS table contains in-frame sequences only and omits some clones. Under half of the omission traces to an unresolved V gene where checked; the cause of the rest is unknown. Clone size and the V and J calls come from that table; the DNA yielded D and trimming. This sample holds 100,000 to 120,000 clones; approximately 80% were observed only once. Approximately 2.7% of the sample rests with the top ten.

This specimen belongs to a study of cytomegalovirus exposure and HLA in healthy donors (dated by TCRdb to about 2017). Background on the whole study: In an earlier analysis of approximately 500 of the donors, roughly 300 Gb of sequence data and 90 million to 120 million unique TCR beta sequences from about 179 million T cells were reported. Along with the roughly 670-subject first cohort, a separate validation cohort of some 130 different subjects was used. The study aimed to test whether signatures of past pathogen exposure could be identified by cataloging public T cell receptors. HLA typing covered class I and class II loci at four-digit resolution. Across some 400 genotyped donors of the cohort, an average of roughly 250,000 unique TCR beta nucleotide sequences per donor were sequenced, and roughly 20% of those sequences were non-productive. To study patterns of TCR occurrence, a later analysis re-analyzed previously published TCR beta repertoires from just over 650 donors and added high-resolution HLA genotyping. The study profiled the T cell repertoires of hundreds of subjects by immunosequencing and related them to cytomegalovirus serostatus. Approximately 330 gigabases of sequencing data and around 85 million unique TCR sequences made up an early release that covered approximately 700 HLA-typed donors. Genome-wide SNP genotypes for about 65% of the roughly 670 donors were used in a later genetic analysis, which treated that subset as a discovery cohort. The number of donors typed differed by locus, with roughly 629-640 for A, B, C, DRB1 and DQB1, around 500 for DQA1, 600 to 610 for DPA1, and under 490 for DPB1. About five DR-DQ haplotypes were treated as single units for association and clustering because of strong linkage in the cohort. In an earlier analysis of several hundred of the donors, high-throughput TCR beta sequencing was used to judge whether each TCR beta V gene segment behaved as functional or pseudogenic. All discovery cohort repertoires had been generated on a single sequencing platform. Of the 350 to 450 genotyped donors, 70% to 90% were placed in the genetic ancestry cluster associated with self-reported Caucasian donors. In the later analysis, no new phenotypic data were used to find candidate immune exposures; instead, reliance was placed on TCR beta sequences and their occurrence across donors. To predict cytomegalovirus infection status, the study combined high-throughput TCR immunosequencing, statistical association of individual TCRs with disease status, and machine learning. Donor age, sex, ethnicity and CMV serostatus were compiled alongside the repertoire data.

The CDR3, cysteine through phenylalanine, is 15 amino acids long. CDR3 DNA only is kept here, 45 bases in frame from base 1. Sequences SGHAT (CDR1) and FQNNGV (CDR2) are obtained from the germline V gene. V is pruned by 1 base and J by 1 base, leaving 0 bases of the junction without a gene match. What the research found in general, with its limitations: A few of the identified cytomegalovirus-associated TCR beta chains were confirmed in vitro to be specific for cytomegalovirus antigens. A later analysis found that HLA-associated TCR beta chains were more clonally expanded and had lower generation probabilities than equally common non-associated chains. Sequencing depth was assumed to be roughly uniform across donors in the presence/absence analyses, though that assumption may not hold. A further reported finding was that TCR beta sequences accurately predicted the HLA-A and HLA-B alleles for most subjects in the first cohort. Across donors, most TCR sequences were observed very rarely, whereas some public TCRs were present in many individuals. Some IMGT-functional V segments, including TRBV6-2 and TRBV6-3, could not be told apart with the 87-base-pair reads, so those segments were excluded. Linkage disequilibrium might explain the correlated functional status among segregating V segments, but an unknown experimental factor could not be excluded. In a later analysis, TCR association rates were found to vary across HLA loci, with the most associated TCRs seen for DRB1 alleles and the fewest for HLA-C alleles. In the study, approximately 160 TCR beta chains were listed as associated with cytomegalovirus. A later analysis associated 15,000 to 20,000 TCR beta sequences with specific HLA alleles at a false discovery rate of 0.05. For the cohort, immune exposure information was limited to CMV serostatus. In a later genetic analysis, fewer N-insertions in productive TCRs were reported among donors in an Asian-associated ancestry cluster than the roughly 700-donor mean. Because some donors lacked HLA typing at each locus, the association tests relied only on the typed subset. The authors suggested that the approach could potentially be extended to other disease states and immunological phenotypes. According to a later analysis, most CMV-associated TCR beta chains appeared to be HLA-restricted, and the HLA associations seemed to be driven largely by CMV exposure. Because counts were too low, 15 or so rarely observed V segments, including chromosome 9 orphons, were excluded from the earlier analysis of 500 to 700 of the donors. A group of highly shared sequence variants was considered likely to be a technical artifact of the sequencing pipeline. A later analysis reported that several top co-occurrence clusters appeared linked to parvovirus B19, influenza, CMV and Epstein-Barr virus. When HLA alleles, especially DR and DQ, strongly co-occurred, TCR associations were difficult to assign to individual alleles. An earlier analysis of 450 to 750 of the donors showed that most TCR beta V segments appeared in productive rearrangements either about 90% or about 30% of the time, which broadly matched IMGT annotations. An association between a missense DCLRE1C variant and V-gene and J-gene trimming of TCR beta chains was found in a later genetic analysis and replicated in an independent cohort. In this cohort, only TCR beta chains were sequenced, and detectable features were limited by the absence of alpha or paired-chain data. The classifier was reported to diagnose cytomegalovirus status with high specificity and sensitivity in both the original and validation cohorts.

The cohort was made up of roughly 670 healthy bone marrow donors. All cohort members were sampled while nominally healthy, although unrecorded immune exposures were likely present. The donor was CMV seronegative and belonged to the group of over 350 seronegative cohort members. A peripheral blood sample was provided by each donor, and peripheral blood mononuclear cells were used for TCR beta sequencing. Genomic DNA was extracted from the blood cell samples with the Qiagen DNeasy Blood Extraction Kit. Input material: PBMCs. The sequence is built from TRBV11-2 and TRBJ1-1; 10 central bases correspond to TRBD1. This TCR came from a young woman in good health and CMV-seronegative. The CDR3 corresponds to CASSLGTGGNTEAFF. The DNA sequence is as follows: TGTGCCAGCAGCTTAGGGACAGGGGGGAACACTGAAGCTTTCTTT.